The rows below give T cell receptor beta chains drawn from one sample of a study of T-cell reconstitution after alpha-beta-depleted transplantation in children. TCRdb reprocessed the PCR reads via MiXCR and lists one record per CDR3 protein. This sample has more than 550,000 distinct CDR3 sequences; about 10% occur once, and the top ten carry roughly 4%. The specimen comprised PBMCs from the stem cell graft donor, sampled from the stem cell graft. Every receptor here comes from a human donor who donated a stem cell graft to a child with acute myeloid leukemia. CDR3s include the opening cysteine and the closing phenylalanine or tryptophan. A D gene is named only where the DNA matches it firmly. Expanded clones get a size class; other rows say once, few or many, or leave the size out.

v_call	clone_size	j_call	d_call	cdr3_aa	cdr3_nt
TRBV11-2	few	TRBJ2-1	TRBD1	CASSLGRQGDEQFF	TGTGCCAGCAGCTTAGGTAGACAGGGCGATGAGCAGTTCTTC
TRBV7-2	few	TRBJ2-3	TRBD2	CASSPASGGADTQYF	TGTGCCAGCAGCCCTGCTAGCGGGGGGGCAGATACGCAGTATTTT
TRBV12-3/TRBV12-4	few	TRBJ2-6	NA	CASDPGSSGANVLTF	TGTGCCAGCGACCCAGGTAGCTCTGGGGCCAACGTCCTGACTTTC
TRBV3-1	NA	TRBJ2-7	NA	CAISFRGENRELLRLRQYF	TGTGCCATCAGTTTCAGGGGGGAAAATCGCGAACTCCTACGACTACGGCAGTACTTC
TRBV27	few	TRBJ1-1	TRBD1	CASSLGTGPNTEAFF	TGTGCCAGCAGTCTCGGGACAGGGCCGAACACTGAAGCTTTCTTT
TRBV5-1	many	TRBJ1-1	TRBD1	CASSLTGENTEAFF	TGCGCCAGCAGCTTGACAGGGGAGAACACTGAAGCTTTCTTT
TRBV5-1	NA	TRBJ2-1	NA	CASSLAQIGNEQFF	TGCGCCAGCAGCTTGGCCCAGATTGGGAATGAGCAGTTCTTC
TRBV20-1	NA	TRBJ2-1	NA	CCASPGSGIYNEQFF	TGCTGTGCTAGTCCCGGGAGTGGAATCTACAATGAGCAGTTCTTC
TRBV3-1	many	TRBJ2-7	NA	CASSQISGSSYEQYF	TGTGCCAGCAGCCAGATTAGCGGAAGCTCCTACGAGCAGTACTTC
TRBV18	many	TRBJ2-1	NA	CASSPPQTYNEQFF	TGTGCCAGCTCACCACCTCAAACCTACAATGAGCAGTTCTTC
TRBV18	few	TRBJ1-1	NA	CASGGRTTEAFF	TGTGCCAGCGGGGGCAGAACCACTGAAGCTTTCTTT